This TCR beta chain was sequenced in a study of T cell repertoires in cytomegalovirus infection. For the study at large: In the study, CMV epitopes included recently identified HLA-C-restricted and well-studied HLA-B-restricted ones.

This CDR3 comprises 15 residues. With 1 base removed from V and 9 bases from J, the gap between germline ends came to 13 bases. Per the germline V gene, CDR1 is SGHTA and CDR2 is FQGNSA. Overall study findings and caveats: The ex vivo response was dominated by HLA-C-restricted CMV-specific TCR beta clonotypes. Summed frequency of shared TCR beta families picked out CMV carriers who also had the relevant HLA.

The table lists this clonotype with many counts. Its antigen remains unidentified. TCRdb redid the calling of the reads with MiXCR, one entry per CDR3 protein. The sample shows fewer than 650,000 distinct CDR3 sequences, about 40% of them seen only once. Sample: cultured PBMCs, taken from culture after CMV antigen stimulation. The receptor's source is a human donor in good health (CMV status not recorded). Some clones in this sample may be carry-over from other donors' samples. The rearrangement uses TRBV7-2 and TRBJ1-6; D may be TRBD1 (6 bases). As DNA, the CDR3 is TGTGCCAGCAGCTTAGTCGGGGGCTTGGGTTCACCCCTCCACTTT. This sequence encodes CASSLVGGLGSPLHF. The whole variable domain, filled in from reference TRBV7-2 and TRBJ1-6, reads GAGVSQSPSNKVTEKGKDVELRCDPISGHTALYWYRQSLGQGLEFLIYFQGNSAPDKSGLPSDRFSAERTGGSVSTLTIQRTQQEDSAVYLCASSLVGGLGSPLHFGNGTRLTVT.